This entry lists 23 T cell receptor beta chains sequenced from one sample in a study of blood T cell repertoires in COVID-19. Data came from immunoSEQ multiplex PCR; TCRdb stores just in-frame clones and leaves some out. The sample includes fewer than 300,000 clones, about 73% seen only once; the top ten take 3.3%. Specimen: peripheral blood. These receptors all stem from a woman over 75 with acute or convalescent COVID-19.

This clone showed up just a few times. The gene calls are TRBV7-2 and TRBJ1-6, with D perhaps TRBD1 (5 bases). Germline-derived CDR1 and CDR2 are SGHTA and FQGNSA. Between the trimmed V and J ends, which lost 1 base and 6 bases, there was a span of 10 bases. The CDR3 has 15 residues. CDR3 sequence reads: CASSLVQGGNSPLHF. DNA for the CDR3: TGTGCCAGCAGCTTAGTGCAGGGAGGTAATTCACCCCTCCACTTT.

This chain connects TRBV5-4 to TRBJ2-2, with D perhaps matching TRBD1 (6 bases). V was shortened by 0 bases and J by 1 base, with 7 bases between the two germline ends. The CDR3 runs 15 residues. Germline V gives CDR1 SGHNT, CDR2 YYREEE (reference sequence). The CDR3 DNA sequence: TGTGCCAGCAGCTTGGACAGGGTGAACACCGGGGAGCTGTTTTTT. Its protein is CASSLDRVNTGELFF.

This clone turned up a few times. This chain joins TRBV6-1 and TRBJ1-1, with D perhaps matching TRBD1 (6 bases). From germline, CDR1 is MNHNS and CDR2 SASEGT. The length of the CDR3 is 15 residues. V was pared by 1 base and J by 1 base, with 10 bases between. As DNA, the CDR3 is TGTGCCAGCAGTGAAGGCGACAGGCAGAACACTGAAGCTTTCTTT. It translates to CASSEGDRQNTEAFF.

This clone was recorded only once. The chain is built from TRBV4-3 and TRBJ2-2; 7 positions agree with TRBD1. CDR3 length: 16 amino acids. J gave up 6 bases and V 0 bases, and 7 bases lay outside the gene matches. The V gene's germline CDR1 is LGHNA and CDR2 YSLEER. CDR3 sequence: CASSQDRTGVAGELFF. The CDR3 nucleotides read TGCGCCAGCAGCCAAGACCGAACAGGGGTCGCCGGGGAGCTGTTTTTT.

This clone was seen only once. The CDR3 bases are TGTGCCAGTAGACCAGGTGGGCTATCTCAGCCCCAGCATTTT. This encodes CASRPGGLSQPQHF. The chain combines TRBV19 with TRBJ1-5; D gene uncertain. Trimming took 6 bases from V and 6 from J, leaving 15 bases between them. Germline CDR1 and CDR2: LNHDA and SQIVND (reference sequence). The CDR3 is 14 residues long.

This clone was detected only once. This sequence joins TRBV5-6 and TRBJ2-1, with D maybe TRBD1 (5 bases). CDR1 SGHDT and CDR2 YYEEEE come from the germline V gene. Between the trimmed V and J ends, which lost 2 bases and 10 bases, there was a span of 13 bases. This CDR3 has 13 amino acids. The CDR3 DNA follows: TGTGCCAGCAGCTTACAGGCCCTAAAGGAGCAGTTCTTC. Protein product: CASSLQALKEQFF.

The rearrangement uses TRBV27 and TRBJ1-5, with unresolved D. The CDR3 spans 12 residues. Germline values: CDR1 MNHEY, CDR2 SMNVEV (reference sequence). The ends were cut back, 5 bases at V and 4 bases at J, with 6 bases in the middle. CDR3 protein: CASSGLNQPQHF. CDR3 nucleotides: TGTGCCAGCAGTGGACTGAATCAGCCCCAGCATTTT.

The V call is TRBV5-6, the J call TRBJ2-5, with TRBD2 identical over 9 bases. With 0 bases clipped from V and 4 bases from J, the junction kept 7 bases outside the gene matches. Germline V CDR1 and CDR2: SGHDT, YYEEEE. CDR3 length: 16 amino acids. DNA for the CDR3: TGTGCCAGCAGCTTGGGCGGGGGGGCTCTTGTAGAGACCCAGTACTTC. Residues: CASSLGGGALVETQYF. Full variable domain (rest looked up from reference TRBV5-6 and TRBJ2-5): DAGVTQSPTHLIKTRGQQVTLRCSPKSGHDTVSWYQQALGQGPQFIFQYYEEEERQRGNFPDRFSGHQFPNYSSELNVNALLLGDSALYLCASSLGGGALVETQYFGPGTRLLVL.

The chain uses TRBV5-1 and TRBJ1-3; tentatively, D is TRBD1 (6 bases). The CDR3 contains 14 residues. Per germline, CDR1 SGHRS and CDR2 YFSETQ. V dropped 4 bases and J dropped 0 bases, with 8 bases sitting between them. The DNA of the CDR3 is TGCGCCAGCAGCCGGGACAACTCTGGAAACACCATATATTTT. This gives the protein CASSRDNSGNTIYF.

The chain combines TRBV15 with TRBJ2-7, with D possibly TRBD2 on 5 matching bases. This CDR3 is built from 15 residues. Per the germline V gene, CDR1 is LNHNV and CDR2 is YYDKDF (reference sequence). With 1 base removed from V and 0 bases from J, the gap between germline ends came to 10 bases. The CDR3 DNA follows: TGTGCCACCAGCAGAGGAGGTGCGGGCTCCTACGAGCAGTACTTC. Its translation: CATSRGGAGSYEQYF.

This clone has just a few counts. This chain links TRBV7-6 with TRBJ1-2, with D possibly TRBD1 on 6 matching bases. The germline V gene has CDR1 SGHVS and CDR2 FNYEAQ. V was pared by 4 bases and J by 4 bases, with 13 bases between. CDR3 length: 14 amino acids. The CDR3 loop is CASSSPGDPYGYTF. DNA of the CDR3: TGTGCCAGCAGCTCTCCAGGGGACCCCTATGGCTACACCTTC.

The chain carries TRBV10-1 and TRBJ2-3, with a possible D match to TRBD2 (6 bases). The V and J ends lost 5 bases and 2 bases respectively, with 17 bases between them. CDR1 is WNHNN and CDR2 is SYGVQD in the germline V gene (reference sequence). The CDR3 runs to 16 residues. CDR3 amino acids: CASSPGEAGYTDTQYF. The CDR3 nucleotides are TGCGCCAGCAGTCCCGGGGAGGCGGGATACACAGATACGCAGTATTTT.

CDR3 sequence reads: CASSLELTYEQYF. In DNA, the CDR3 is TGCGCCAGCAGCTTGGAGCTAACCTACGAGCAGTACTTC. The chain uses TRBV5-1 and TRBJ2-7; D is undetermined. CDR1 is SGHRS and CDR2 is YFSETQ in the germline V gene. V lost 0 bases, J lost 2 bases, and 6 bases lay in between. The CDR3 is 13 residues long.

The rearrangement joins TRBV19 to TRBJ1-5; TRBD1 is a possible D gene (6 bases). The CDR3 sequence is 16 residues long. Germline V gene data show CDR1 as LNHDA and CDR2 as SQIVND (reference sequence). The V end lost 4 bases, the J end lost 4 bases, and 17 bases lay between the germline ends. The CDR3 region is CASSNPFRGGNQPQHF. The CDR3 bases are TGTGCCAGTAGTAACCCTTTCAGGGGCGGGAATCAGCCCCAGCATTTT.

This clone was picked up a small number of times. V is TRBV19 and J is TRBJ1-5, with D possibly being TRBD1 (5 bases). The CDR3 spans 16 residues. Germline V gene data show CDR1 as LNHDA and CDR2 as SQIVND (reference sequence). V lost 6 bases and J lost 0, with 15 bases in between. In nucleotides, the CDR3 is TGTGCCAGTAGACCACAGGCGCTCTATAGCAATCAGCCCCAGCATTTT. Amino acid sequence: CASRPQALYSNQPQHF.

CDR3: CASSLQGVETQYF. CDR3 nucleotides: TGTGCCAGCAGTTTACAGGGGGTCGAGACCCAGTACTTC. V and J are TRBV12-3 or TRBV12-4 and TRBJ2-5, with 7 bases fitting TRBD1. Losses at the gene ends were 2 bases for V and 5 bases for J; bases not matched to a gene: 2. This CDR3 comprises 13 residues.

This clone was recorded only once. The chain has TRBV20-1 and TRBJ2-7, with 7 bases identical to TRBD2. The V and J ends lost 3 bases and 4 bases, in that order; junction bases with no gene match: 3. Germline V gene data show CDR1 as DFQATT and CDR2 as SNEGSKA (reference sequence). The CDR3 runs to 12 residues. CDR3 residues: CSASSSGYEQYF. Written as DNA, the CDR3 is TGCAGTGCTAGTTCTAGCGGTTACGAGCAGTACTTC.

This chain's CDR3 is CASRPDRGLFSPLHF. The CDR3 DNA reads as TGTGCCAGCAGACCCGACAGGGGGCTTTTCTCACCCCTCCACTTT. This rearrangement joins TRBV2 to TRBJ1-6, with 10 bases fitting TRBD1. Germline CDR1 and CDR2: SNHLY and FYNNEI. This CDR3 spans 15 amino acids. J lost 10 bases, V lost 6 bases, and 9 bases had no gene match.

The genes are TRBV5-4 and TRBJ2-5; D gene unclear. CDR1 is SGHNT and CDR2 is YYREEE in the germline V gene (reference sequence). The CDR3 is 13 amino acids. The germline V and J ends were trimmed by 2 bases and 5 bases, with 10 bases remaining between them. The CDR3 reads CASSFQALETQYF. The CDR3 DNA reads TGTGCCAGCAGCTTTCAAGCGTTGGAGACCCAGTACTTC.

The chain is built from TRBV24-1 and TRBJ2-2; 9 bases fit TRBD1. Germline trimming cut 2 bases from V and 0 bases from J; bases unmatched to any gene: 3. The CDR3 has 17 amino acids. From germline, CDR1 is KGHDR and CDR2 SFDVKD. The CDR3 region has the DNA TGTGCCACCAGTGATTCACAGGGGGCGCCGAACACCGGGGAGCTGTTTTTT. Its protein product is CATSDSQGAPNTGELFF.

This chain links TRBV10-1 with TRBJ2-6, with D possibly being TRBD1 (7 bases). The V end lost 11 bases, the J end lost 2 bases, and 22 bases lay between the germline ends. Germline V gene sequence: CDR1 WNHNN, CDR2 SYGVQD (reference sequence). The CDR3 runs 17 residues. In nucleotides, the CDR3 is TGCGCCGTGGAGGGGGCGCGAAAAGGAGCTGGGGCCAACGTCCTGACTTTC. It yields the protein CAVEGARKGAGANVLTF.

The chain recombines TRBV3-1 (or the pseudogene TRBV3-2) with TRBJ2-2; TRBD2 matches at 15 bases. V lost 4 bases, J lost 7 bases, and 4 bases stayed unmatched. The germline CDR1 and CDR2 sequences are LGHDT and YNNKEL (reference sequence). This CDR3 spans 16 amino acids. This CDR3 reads CASSPGLAGGHGELFF. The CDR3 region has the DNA TGTGCCAGCAGCCCGGGACTAGCGGGAGGCCACGGGGAGCTGTTTTTT.

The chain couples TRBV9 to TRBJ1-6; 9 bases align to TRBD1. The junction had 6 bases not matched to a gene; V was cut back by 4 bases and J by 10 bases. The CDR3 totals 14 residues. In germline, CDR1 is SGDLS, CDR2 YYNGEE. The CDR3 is CASSTGTGWSPLHF. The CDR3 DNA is TGTGCCAGCAGCACCGGGACAGGGTGGTCACCCCTCCACTTT.